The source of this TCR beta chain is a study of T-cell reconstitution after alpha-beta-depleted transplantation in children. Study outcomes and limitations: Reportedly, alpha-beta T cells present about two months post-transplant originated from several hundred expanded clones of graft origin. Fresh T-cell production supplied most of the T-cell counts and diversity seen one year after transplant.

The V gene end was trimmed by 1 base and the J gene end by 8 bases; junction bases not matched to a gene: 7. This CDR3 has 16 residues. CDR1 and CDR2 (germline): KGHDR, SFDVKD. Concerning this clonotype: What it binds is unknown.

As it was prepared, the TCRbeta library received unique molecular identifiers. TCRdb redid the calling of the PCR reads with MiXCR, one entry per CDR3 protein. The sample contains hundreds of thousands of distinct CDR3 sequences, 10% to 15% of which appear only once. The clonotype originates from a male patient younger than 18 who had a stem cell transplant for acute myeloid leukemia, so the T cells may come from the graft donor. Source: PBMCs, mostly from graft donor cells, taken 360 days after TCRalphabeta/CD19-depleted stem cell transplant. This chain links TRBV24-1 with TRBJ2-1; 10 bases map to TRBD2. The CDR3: CATSDLALAGVDEQFF. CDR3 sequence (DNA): TGTGCCACCAGTGATTTAGCCCTAGCGGGAGTGGATGAGCAGTTCTTC.